This TCR beta chain derives from a study of cytomegalovirus exposure and HLA in healthy donors. J was trimmed by 0 bases and V by 7 bases; bases with no gene match: 2. Looked up from germline, CDR1 is WNHNN and CDR2 is SYGVQD (reference sequence). This CDR3 has 14 amino acids. Primers for the PCR totalled 60 Vbeta and 13 Jbeta. Measured with immunoSEQ multiplex PCR; TCRdb has only the in-frame clones, and not every one. The table has roughly 160,000 clones, 80% to 85% seen once. The sample consisted of PBMCs. The sequence came from a boy aged 2 to 10 in good health and CMV-seronegative. The V gene is TRBV10-1, the J gene TRBJ2-7; the match to TRBD2 covers 11 bases. The CDR3, as DNA: TGCGCCAGCAACACTAGCGGGAGCTCCTACGAGCAGTACTTC. Amino acids: CASNTSGSSYEQYF.